The 25 T cell receptor beta chains given below trace back to one sample, sequenced in a study of blood T cell repertoires in COVID-19. Method: immunoSEQ multiplex PCR; TCRdb's copy keeps in-frame clones and lacks some. The data contain under 250,000 clones, almost 85% of them singletons. The sample consisted of peripheral blood. These receptors were collected from a woman between 65 and 79 years old with COVID-19, enrolled during active disease.

The gene calls are TRBV30 and TRBJ1-1; D is perhaps TRBD1 (5 bases). Germline CDR1 GTSNPN, CDR2 SVGIG (reference sequence). CDR3 length: 12 residues. V was trimmed by 1 base and J by 6 bases, leaving 9 bases between them. Written as DNA, the CDR3 is TGTGCCTGGAGTGGCGGGGGACCTGAAGCTTTCTTT. Its translation is CAWSGGGPEAFF.

The chain carries TRBV19 and TRBJ2-1, with D perhaps TRBD1 (6 bases). CDR1 LNHDA and CDR2 SQIVND come from the germline V gene (reference sequence). The CDR3 contains 14 residues. The V end was cut by 3 bases, the J end by 5 bases, with 11 bases between. In nucleotides, the CDR3 is TGTGCCAGTAGTATTGTGAACAGGGACAATGAGCAGTTCTTC. Its protein is CASSIVNRDNEQFF.

V usage is TRBV7-2 and J usage is TRBJ1-1; D is possibly TRBD1 (6 bases). The V end was cut by 4 bases, the J end by 0 bases, with 15 bases between. The V gene's germline CDR1 is SGHTA and CDR2 FQGNSA. This CDR3 contains 16 residues. CDR3 loop: CASSSVGQSMNTEAFF. The CDR3 DNA sequence: TGTGCCAGCAGCTCGGTCGGACAGTCCATGAACACTGAAGCTTTCTTT.

V gene TRBV3-1 (or the pseudogene TRBV3-2) combines with J gene TRBJ1-2; D is possibly TRBD1 (5 bases). The CDR3 has 14 amino acids. Germline V gene data show CDR1 as LGHDT and CDR2 as YNNKEL (reference sequence). With 0 bases removed from V and 6 bases from J, the gap between germline ends came to 11 bases. The CDR3 sequence: CASSQDSAGNGYTF. In DNA form, the CDR3 reads TGTGCCAGCAGCCAAGATTCGGCAGGGAATGGCTACACCTTC.

The rearrangement uses TRBV6-2 or TRBV6-3 and TRBJ1-2; D ambiguous. Looked up from germline, CDR1 is MNHEY and CDR2 is SVGEGT. Trimming removed 2 bases at V and 4 bases at J, with 8 bases between. The CDR3 has 13 residues. CDR3 bases: TGTGCCAGCAGTTACGACGGGATCTATGGCTACACCTTC. Residues: CASSYDGIYGYTF.

The gene calls are TRBV19 and TRBJ1-2; 8 nucleotides match TRBD1. The CDR3 sequence is 16 residues long. The ends lost 7 bases at V and 4 bases at J; junction bases unmatched: 14. Germline V gene lookup returns CDR1 LNHDA and CDR2 SQIVND (reference sequence). The CDR3: CASTKRGDRTLYGYTF. The CDR3 DNA is TGTGCCAGTACCAAGCGGGGGGACAGGACCCTCTATGGCTACACCTTC.

This rearrangement joins TRBV19 to TRBJ2-6; D is possibly TRBD1 (5 bases). V lost 7 bases to trimming and J lost 0 bases, with 10 bases between them. Germline V gene data show CDR1 as LNHDA and CDR2 as SQIVND (reference sequence). This CDR3 is built from 15 residues. For the CDR3, the DNA is TGTGCCAGTACCGACAGTCCCTCTGGGGCCAACGTCCTGACTTTC. This translates into CASTDSPSGANVLTF. The whole variable domain, remainder taken from reference TRBV19 and TRBJ2-6, is DGGITQSPKYLFRKEGQNVTLSCEQNLNHDAMYWYRQDPGQGLRLIYYSQIVNDFQKGDIAEGYSVSREKKESFPLTVTSAQKNPTAFYLCASTDSPSGANVLTFGAGSRLTVL.

The rearrangement links TRBV4-3 to TRBJ2-3; TRBD2 might be the D (6 bases). From germline, CDR1 is LGHNA and CDR2 YSLEER. Trimming removed 1 base from V and 2 bases from J, with 19 bases in between. The CDR3 consists of 18 residues. The CDR3: CASSQGPPGLGYTDTQYF. In DNA, the CDR3 is TGCGCCAGCAGCCAAGGCCCCCCGGGACTTGGCTACACAGATACGCAGTATTTT.

V is TRBV11-3 and J is TRBJ1-1, with D perhaps matching TRBD1 (5 bases). This CDR3 spans 15 amino acids. CDR1 is SGHNT, CDR2 YENEEA, per germline. V shed 0 bases and J shed 1 base, with 9 bases lying between them. The CDR3 spells CASSLDGQGNTEAFF. CDR3 coding DNA: TGTGCCAGCAGCTTAGATGGGCAGGGGAACACTGAAGCTTTCTTT.

This chain links TRBV9 with TRBJ2-1; 9 bases agree with TRBD2. Losses at the gene ends were 2 bases for V and 7 bases for J; bases not matched to a gene: 13. The CDR3 covers 17 residues. Looked up from germline, CDR1 is SGDLS and CDR2 is YYNGEE. DNA of the CDR3: TGTGCCAGCAGCGTCCGGGCTGCGGGGGGGCAATATAATGAGCAGTTCTTC. Protein sequence: CASSVRAAGGQYNEQFF.

The rearrangement joins TRBV5-1 to TRBJ2-7; D not certain. The CDR3 spans 14 residues. CDR1 is SGHRS, CDR2 YFSETQ, per germline. V was shortened by 0 bases and J by 1 base, with 8 bases between the two germline ends. CDR3 nucleotide sequence: TGCGCCAGCAGCTTGGTTGGCCAGTCCTACGAGCAGTACTTC. Its protein is CASSLVGQSYEQYF.

This clone has just a few counts. The chain couples TRBV7-3 to TRBJ2-7; a weak D match, TRBD2 (5 bases). The CDR3 runs 12 residues. Germline V gives CDR1 SGHTA, CDR2 FQGTGA. The V gene lost 3 bases and the J gene lost 4 bases, with 7 bases spanning the gap. The CDR3 nucleotides are TGTGCCAGCAGCTTGGGAGTTTACGAGCAGTACTTC. It translates to CASSLGVYEQYF.

The V call is TRBV27, the J call TRBJ2-3; D not resolved. Trimming left V 6 bases short and J 6 bases short, with 7 bases between. Germline CDR1 is MNHEY and CDR2 is SMNVEV (reference sequence). This CDR3 spans 11 amino acids. In DNA, the CDR3 is TGTGCCAGCAGCATGAGCGATACGCAGTATTTT. This gives the protein CASSMSDTQYF.

CDR3 DNA sequence: TGTGCCAGCAGTGAAGACAGGGGGGATGGCTACACCTTC. This translates into CASSEDRGDGYTF. This chain joins TRBV6-1 and TRBJ1-2, with 8 bases matching TRBD1. Germline V lookup: CDR1 MNHNS, CDR2 SASEGT. The CDR3 sequence is 13 residues long. J gave up 6 bases and V 1 base, and 1 base lay outside the gene matches.

This clone has only one observation. The rearrangement joins TRBV19 to TRBJ1-4; D unresolved. Germline assignment: CDR1 LNHDA and CDR2 SQIVND (reference sequence). Trimming cost V 1 base and J 8 bases, with 17 bases left between them. There are 16 residues in the CDR3. CDR3 sequence reads: CASSIVRKPLGEKLFF. The CDR3 DNA is TGTGCCAGTAGTATAGTTCGGAAACCACTCGGGGAAAAACTGTTTTTT.

V is TRBV19 and J is TRBJ2-5, with 12 bases lining up with TRBD2. CDR3 length: 15 residues. V lost 3 bases and J lost 7; bases outside the gene matches: 6. Per germline, CDR1 LNHDA and CDR2 SQIVND (reference sequence). The CDR3 DNA reads as TGTGCCAGTAGTATGAGCGCTAGCGGGAGGGTGACCCAGTACTTC. This gives the protein CASSMSASGRVTQYF.

The chain links TRBV7-2 to TRBJ1-2, with D uncertain. Germline V gene data show CDR1 as SGHTA and CDR2 as FQGNSA. The CDR3 loop spans 13 amino acids. Trimming took 6 bases from V and 2 from J, leaving 10 bases between them. The CDR3 DNA sequence: TGTGCCAGCAGACTGGGTAGCAACTATGGCTACACCTTC. Protein product: CASRLGSNYGYTF.

This clone was observed a handful of times. The chain links TRBV4-3 to TRBJ1-2, with 10 bases fitting TRBD1. Germline V CDR1 and CDR2: LGHNA, YSLEER. The CDR3 consists of 14 residues. V lost 0 bases, J lost 7 bases, and 2 bases stayed unmatched. The CDR3 here is CASSQDWDRGGYTF. For the CDR3, the DNA is TGCGCCAGCAGCCAAGATTGGGACAGGGGTGGCTACACCTTC.

The J gene is TRBJ2-1, the V gene TRBV3-1 (or the pseudogene TRBV3-2), with 8 bases that match TRBD2. CDR1 LGHDT and CDR2 YNNKEL come from the germline V gene (reference sequence). The CDR3 loop spans 13 amino acids. J lost 15 bases, V lost 2 bases, and 9 bases had no gene match. The CDR3 DNA follows: TGTGCCAGCAGCCAAACTAGCGGAGCCTTAACGTTCTTC. Amino acid sequence: CASSQTSGALTFF.

This sequence joins TRBV6-2 or TRBV6-3 and TRBJ2-2; 11 bases are shared with TRBD1. V lost 6 bases, J lost 4 bases, and 4 bases stayed unmatched. Germline loops: CDR1 MNHEY, CDR2 SVGEGT. The length of the CDR3 is 15 residues. The CDR3 DNA is TGTGCCAGCAGCCGGGGGACAGGGGGCACCGGGGAGCTGTTTTTT. Translating gives CASSRGTGGTGELFF.

The genes are TRBV9 and TRBJ2-3; the D gene is possibly TRBD2 (6 bases). CDR3 length equals 17 residues. CDR1 is SGDLS and CDR2 is YYNGEE in the germline V gene. V lost 4 bases to trimming and J lost 1 base, with 19 bases between them. In DNA, the CDR3 is TGTGCCAGCAGCCCGGGGGTGGCAGGGAGTGGCACAGATACGCAGTATTTT. This encodes CASSPGVAGSGTDTQYF.

The chain employs TRBV19 and TRBJ1-6, with 8 positions matching TRBD1. Per the germline V gene, CDR1 is LNHDA and CDR2 is SQIVND (reference sequence). This CDR3 region has 14 residues. Trimming took 6 bases from V and 5 from J; bases not matched to a gene: 3. CDR3 loop: CASRTGANNSPLHF. CDR3 nucleotides: TGTGCCAGTAGGACAGGGGCGAATAATTCACCCCTCCACTTT. The variable domain in full, completed from reference TRBV19 and TRBJ1-6, reads DGGITQSPKYLFRKEGQNVTLSCEQNLNHDAMYWYRQDPGQGLRLIYYSQIVNDFQKGDIAEGYSVSREKKESFPLTVTSAQKNPTAFYLCASRTGANNSPLHFGNGTRLTVT.

The chain employs TRBV5-1 and TRBJ2-7; TRBD1 aligns across 7 bases. The CDR3 has 15 amino acids. Per germline, CDR1 SGHRS and CDR2 YFSETQ. V shed 4 bases, J shed 2 bases, and the junction held 9 bases outside the gene matches. Here the CDR3 DNA reads TGCGCCAGCAGCCGGGAACCGGGACAGACCTACGAGCAGTACTTC. Its translation is CASSREPGQTYEQYF.

The rearrangement joins TRBV11-2 to TRBJ2-7; no firm D call. The CDR3 is made up of 14 amino acids. The V gene's germline CDR1 is SGHAT and CDR2 FQNNGV. V was pared by 7 bases and J by 4 bases, with 17 bases between. The CDR3 bases are TGTGCCAGCACAATGTCACCGAGCCCATACGAGCAGTACTTC. Translation gives CASTMSPSPYEQYF.

The gene calls are TRBV2 and TRBJ1-1; D possibly corresponds to TRBD1 (5 bases). CDR3 length: 11 amino acids. V lost 7 bases to trimming and J lost 11 bases, with 14 bases between them. Germline lookup yields CDR1 SNHLY and CDR2 FYNNEI. Written as DNA, the CDR3 is TGTGCCAGCACGGCAGGGTTGGGCGCTTTCTTT. Protein: CASTAGLGAFF.